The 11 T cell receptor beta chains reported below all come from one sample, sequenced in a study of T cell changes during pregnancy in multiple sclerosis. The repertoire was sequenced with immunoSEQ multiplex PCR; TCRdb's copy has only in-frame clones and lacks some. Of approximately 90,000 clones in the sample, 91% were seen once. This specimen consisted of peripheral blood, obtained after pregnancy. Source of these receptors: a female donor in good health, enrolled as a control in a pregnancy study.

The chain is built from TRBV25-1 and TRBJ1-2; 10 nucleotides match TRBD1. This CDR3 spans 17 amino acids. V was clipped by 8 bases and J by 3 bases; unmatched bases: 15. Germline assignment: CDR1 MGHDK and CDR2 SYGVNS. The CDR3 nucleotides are TGTGCCAGCTCTTCCAGGGCGACAGGGGGCTATTACTATGGCTACACCTTC. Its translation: CASSSRATGGYYYGYTF.

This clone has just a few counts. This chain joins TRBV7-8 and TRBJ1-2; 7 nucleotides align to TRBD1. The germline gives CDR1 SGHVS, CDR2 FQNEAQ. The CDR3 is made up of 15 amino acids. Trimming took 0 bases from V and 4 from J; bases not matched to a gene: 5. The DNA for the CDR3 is TGTGCCAGCAGCTTAGCCGTGACAGGGCTCTATGGCTACACCTTC. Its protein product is CASSLAVTGLYGYTF. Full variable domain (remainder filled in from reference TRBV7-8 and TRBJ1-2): GAGVSQSPRYKVAKRGQDVALRCDPISGHVSLFWYQQALGQGPEFLTYFQNEAQLDKSGLPSDRFFAERPEGSVSTLKIQRTQQEDSAVYLCASSLAVTGLYGYTFGSGTRLTVV.

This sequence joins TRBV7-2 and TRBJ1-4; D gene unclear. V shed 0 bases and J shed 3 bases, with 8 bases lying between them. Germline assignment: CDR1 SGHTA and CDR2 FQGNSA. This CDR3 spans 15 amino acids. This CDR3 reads CASSLAGLPNEKLFF. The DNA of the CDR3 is TGTGCCAGCAGCTTAGCCGGGTTGCCTAATGAAAAACTGTTTTTT.

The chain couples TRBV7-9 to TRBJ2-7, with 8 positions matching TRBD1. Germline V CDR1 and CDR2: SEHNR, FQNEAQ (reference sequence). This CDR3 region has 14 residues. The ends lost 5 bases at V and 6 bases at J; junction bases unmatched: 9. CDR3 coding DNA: TGTGCCAGCAGCCCACCCGGGACAGGCACCGAGCAGTACTTC. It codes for CASSPPGTGTEQYF.

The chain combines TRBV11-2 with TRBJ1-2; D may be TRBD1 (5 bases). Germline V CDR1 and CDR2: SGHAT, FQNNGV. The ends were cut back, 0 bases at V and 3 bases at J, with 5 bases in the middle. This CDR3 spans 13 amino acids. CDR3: CASSLDRDYGYTF. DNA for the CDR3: TGTGCCAGCAGCTTAGACAGGGACTATGGCTACACCTTC.

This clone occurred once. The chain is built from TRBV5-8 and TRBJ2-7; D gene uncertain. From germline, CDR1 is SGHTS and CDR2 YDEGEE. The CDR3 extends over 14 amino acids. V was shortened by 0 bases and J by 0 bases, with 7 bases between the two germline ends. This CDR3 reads CASSLVDSSYEQYF. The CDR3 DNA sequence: TGTGCCAGCAGCTTGGTCGATAGCTCCTACGAGCAGTACTTC. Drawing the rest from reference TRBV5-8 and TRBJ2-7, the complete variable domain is EAGVTQSPTHLIKTRGQQATLRCSPISGHTSVYWYQQALGLGLQFLLWYDEGEERNRGNFPPRFSGRQFPNYSSELNVNALELEDSALYLCASSLVDSSYEQYFGPGTRLTVT.

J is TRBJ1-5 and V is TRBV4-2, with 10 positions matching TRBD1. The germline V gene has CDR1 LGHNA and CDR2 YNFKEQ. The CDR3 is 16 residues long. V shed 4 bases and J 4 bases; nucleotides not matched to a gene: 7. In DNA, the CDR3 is TGTGCCAGCAGCCCTCTTGGGGGACAGGGGAATCAGCCCCAGCATTTT. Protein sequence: CASSPLGGQGNQPQHF.

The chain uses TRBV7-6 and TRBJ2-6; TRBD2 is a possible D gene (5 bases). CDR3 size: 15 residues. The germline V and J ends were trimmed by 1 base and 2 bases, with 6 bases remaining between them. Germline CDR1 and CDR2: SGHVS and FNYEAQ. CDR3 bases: TGTGCCAGCAGCTTAGGGGGAGCTGGGGCCAACGTCCTGACTTTC. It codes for CASSLGGAGANVLTF. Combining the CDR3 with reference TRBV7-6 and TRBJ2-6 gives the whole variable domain GAGVSQSPRYKVTKRGQDVALRCDPISGHVSLYWYRQALGQGPEFLTYFNYEAQQDKSGLPNDRFSAERPEGSISTLTIQRTEQRDSAMYRCASSLGGAGANVLTFGAGSRLTVL.

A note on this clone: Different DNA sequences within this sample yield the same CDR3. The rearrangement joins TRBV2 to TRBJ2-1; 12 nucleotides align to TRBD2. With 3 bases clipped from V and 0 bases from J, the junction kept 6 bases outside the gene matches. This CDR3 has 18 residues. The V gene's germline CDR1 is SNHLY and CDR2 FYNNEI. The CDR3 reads CASSDPKTSGGSYNEQFF. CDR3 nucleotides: TGTGCCAGCAGTGACCCAAAGACTAGCGGGGGCTCCTACAATGAGCAGTTCTTC.

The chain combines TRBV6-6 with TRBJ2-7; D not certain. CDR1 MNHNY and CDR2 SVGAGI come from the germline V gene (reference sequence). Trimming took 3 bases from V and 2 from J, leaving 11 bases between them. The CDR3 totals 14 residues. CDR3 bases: TGTGCCAGCAGTTATTCGACTGCTGCCTACGAGCAGTACTTC. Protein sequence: CASSYSTAAYEQYF.

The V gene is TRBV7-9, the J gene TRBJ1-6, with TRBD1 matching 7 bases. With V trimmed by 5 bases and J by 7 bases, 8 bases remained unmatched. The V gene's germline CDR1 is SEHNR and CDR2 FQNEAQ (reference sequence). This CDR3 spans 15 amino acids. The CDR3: CASSPGDSRNSPLHF. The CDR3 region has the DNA TGTGCCAGCAGCCCAGGGGACAGTAGGAATTCACCCCTCCACTTT.